This T cell receptor beta chain was captured in a study of cytomegalovirus exposure and HLA in healthy donors (TCRdb year 2017). General notes on the study: In an earlier analysis of 550 to 750 of the donors, approximately 260 Gb of sequence data and 90 million to 120 million unique TCR beta sequences from about 190 million T cells were reported. The aim of the study was to test whether cataloging public T cell receptors could identify signatures of past pathogen exposure. Genome-wide SNP genotypes for about 65% of the 666 donors were used in a later genetic analysis, which treated that subset as a discovery cohort. The T cell repertoires of several hundred subjects were profiled by immunosequencing and related to cytomegalovirus serostatus. In a later analysis, previously published TCR beta repertoires from 550 to 750 donors were re-analyzed and high-resolution HLA genotyping was added so that TCR occurrence patterns could be studied. Across some 400 genotyped donors of the cohort, an average of roughly 200,000 unique TCR beta nucleotide sequences per donor were sequenced, and about a sixth of those sequences were non-productive. Roughly 5 DR-DQ haplotypes were handled as single units for association and clustering because linkage in the cohort was strong. To predict cytomegalovirus infection status, the study brought together high-throughput TCR immunosequencing, statistical association of individual TCRs with disease status, and machine learning. Both class I and class II loci were covered by HLA typing, at four-digit resolution. Rather than drawing on any new phenotypic data, the later analysis identified candidate immune exposures from TCR beta sequences and the way those sequences occurred across donors. In an earlier analysis of roughly 540 of the donors, high-throughput TCR beta sequencing was used to judge whether each TCR beta V gene segment behaved as functional or pseudogenic. Of the roughly 420 genotyped donors, less than 90% were placed in the genetic ancestry cluster associated with self-reported Caucasian donors. A separate validation cohort of roughly 130 different subjects was used in addition to the 666-subject first cohort. An early release covering roughly 580 HLA-typed donors comprised approximately 290 gigabases of sequencing data and tens of millions of unique TCR sequences. All discovery cohort repertoires had been generated using a single sequencing platform. Typing coverage varied by locus: roughly 629-640 donors for A, B, C, DRB1 and DQB1; roughly 510 for DQA1; around 610 for DPA1; under 490 for DPB1. Donor age, sex, ethnicity and CMV serostatus were collected together with the repertoire data. What the authors observed across the whole study: A later genetic analysis reported fewer N-insertions in productive TCRs among donors in an Asian-associated ancestry cluster than the roughly 670-donor mean. Cytomegalovirus status was reported to be diagnosed by the classifier with high specificity and sensitivity in both the original and validation cohorts. In this cohort, only TCR beta chains were sequenced, and detectable features were limited by the absence of alpha or paired-chain data. Because counts were too low, about 18 rarely observed V segments, including chromosome 9 orphons, were excluded from the earlier analysis of some 540 of the donors. Assigning TCR associations to individual alleles was difficult when HLA alleles, especially DR and DQ, strongly co-occurred. A total of 150 or so TCR beta chains were listed by the study as associated with cytomegalovirus. An earlier analysis of around 540 of the donors showed that most TCR beta V segments appeared in productive rearrangements either about 90% or about 30% of the time, which broadly matched IMGT annotations. Because HLA typing was unavailable for some donors at each locus, only the typed subset was used in association tests. Sequencing depth was assumed to be roughly uniform across donors in the presence/absence analyses, though that assumption may not hold. Specific HLA alleles were associated with 15,000 to 20,000 TCR beta sequences at a false discovery rate of 0.05 in a later analysis. In a later analysis, the rate of TCR association differed among HLA loci, with DRB1 alleles having the most associated TCRs and HLA-C alleles having the fewest. A cluster of highly shared sequence variants was judged likely to represent a technical artifact of the sequencing pipeline. According to a later analysis, most CMV-associated TCR beta chains appeared to be HLA-restricted, and the HLA associations seemed to be driven largely by CMV exposure. A further reported finding was that TCR beta sequences accurately predicted the HLA-A and HLA-B alleles for most subjects in the first cohort. An association between a missense DCLRE1C variant and V-gene and J-gene trimming of TCR beta chains was found in a later genetic analysis and replicated in an independent cohort. For the cohort, immune exposure information was limited to CMV serostatus. Correlated functional status among segregating V segments might reflect linkage disequilibrium, but an unknown experimental factor could not be ruled out. The authors suggested that the approach could potentially be generalized to other disease states and immunological phenotypes. Compared with equally common non-associated chains, HLA-associated TCR beta chains in a later analysis were more clonally expanded and had lower generation probabilities. In vitro tests confirmed that a few of the cytomegalovirus-associated TCR beta chains recognize cytomegalovirus antigens. Some IMGT-functional V segments, including TRBV6-2 and TRBV6-3, could not be distinguished by the 87-base-pair reads and were therefore excluded. Most TCR sequences were seen in very few donors, while some public TCRs were found in many individuals. In a later analysis, several top co-occurrence clusters were reported to appear linked to parvovirus B19, influenza, CMV and Epstein-Barr virus.

The library was generated by the immunoSEQ multiplex PCR assay. A mixture of 60 forward primers for TCR Vbeta segments and 13 reverse primers for TCR Jbeta segments was used in the multiplex PCR. The CDR3 region of rearranged TCR beta genes was amplified from genomic DNA by a multiplex PCR assay. On the Illumina HiSeq System, the amplified TCR beta libraries were sequenced as 87-base-pair reads. For the original study's pipeline: In a later analysis, tens of millions of unique TCR beta chains were counted across the roughly 610 repertoires, and approximately 9.9 million of these chains were shared by at least two donors. Raw reads were error-corrected and collapsed into unique sequences by a nearest-neighbor algorithm in which closely related sequences were merged to remove PCR and sequencing errors. V, D and J gene segments were assigned by aligning CDR3 sequences to IMGT reference sequences. For a sequence to be retained, at least a six-nucleotide match to both a V gene segment and a J gene segment was required. Rearrangements were called productive when the CDR3 lacked stop codons and stayed in frame with V and J; all others were non-productive. CDR3 was defined according to IMGT convention as the region running from the second conserved V-encoded cysteine to the conserved J-encoded phenylalanine. In an earlier analysis of 587 of the donors, sequences lacking an unambiguous match to a single V gene segment were excluded. An earlier analysis of about 590 of the donors classified V segments as functional when productive rearrangements were above 56.7% and as segregating when the standard deviation between donors was above 5%. To diagnose cytomegalovirus status from the catalog of TCR beta chain sequences, a statistical classification framework was built. In a later analysis, TCR nucleotide sequences were compared against IMGT/GENE-DB human TR gene sequences so that V and J genes could be assigned. The TCRdist pipeline was used in a later analysis to assign CDR3 sequences and most-parsimonious VDJ recombination scenarios. In a later analysis, each TCR beta chain was defined by its CDR3 amino acid sequence together with its V-gene family, and reads lacking a unique V-gene family were excluded. In a later analysis, fewer than 650 highly shared, low-generation-probability nucleotide sequences were removed to address suspected cross-contamination and a sequencing artifact. In a later analysis, a clonal expansion index for each public chain was calculated from normalized within-repertoire ranks of inferred template counts. In a later analysis, generation probabilities were computed with a VDJ recombination model fitted to out-of-frame rearrangements, and the resulting probabilities were checked against IGoR. A later analysis scored TCR-TCR, TCR-HLA and TCR-CMV co-occurrence with hypergeometric tests, applying a repertoire-size bias correction to TCR pairs. A later analysis estimated false discovery rates by permuting HLA or CMV assignments 20 times. In a later analysis, co-occurring TCRs were grouped with DBSCAN, and TCRdist sequence similarity was added when clustering was performed within HLA-allele-positive subsets. For co-occurrence clustering, repertoires with fewer than 30,000 or more than 120,000 public chains were excluded, along with 5 or 6 repertoires with anomalous nucleotide sharing. TCRdb limited this immuneACCESS table to in-frame rearrangements with V and J called. A share of clones is missing; checked studies link under half to unresolved V genes, and the rest is unexplained. That table gives V, J and clone size, and the DNA gave D and trimming. In all, the sample holds 130,000 or so clones, and around 84% of those were seen once. Around 3% of the sample belongs to the ten largest clones.

The cohort consisted of 666 healthy bone marrow donors. At the time of sampling, every cohort member was nominally healthy, though immune exposures that went unrecorded were likely present. The donor was CMV seropositive and belonged to the group of 250 to 300 seropositive cohort members. Every donor gave a peripheral blood sample, and the peripheral blood mononuclear cells from that sample were used for TCR beta sequencing. Genomic DNA extraction from the blood cell samples was performed with the Qiagen DNeasy Blood Extraction Kit. V loses 5 bases of germline sequence and J loses 11 bases, and the interval between the two ends is 13 bases. The germline V gene provides CDR1 SGHTA and CDR2 FQGNSA. Including the terminal cysteine and phenylalanine, the CDR3 comprises 13 residues. CDR3 DNA is the only sequence kept; it has 39 bases, read in frame from the first base. This clone has a handful of counts. The antigen this receptor binds is unknown. Within one base of it there is no much larger clone, and no base qualities were kept.

This sequence uses TRBV7-2 and TRBJ1-6; 5 matching bases give a weak D call of TRBD1. The TCR was taken from a woman under 30 in good health and CMV-seropositive. What was sequenced was PBMCs. The DNA sequence follows: TGTGCCAGCAGCACGCAGGGTAAACCACCCCTCCACTTT. Its translation reads: CASSTQGKPPLHF.